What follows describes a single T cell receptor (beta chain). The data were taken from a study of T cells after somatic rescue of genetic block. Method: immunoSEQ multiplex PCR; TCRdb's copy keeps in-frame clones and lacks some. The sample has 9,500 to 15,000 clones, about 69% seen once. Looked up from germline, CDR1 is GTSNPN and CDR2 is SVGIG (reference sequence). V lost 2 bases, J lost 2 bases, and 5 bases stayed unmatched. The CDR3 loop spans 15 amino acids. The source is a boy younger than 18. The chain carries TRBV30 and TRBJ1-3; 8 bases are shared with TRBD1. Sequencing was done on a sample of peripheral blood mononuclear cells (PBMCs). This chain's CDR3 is CAWSTGGHPGNTIYF. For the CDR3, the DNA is TGTGCCTGGAGTACAGGGGGACACCCTGGAAACACCATATATTTT.